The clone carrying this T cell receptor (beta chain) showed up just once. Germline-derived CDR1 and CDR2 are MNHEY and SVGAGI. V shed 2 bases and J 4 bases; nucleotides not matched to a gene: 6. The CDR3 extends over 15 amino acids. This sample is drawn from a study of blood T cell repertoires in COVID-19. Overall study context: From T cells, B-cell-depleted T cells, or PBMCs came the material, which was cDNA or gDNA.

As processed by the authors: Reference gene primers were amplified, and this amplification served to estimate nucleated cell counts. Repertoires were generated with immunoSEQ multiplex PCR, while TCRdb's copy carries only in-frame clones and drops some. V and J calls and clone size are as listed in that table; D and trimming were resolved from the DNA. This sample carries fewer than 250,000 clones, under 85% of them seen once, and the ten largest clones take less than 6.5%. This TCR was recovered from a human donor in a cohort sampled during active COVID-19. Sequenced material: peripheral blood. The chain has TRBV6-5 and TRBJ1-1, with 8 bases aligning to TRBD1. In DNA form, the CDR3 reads TGTGCCAGCAGTTACGAGACAGGGGCCTTCACTGAAGCTTTCTTT. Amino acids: CASSYETGAFTEAFF.